A selection of T cell receptor beta chains follows, all from one sample in a study of cytomegalovirus exposure and HLA in healthy donors. Assay used: immunoSEQ multiplex PCR; TCRdb lists only in-frame clones, some missing. Of 150,000 to 200,000 clones listed, 65% to 80% are singletons. The material sequenced was PBMCs. The receptor set was obtained from a woman between 50 and 59 years old in good health and CMV-seropositive. CDR3s include the opening cysteine and the closing phenylalanine or tryptophan. A D gene is named only where the DNA matches it firmly. Part of the rows lack a size; the others show once, few, many or a class for expanded clones.

12 NA TRBJ2-7 NA TRBV27 CASSGGTYEQYF TGTGCCAGCAGTGGGGGGACCTACGAGCAGTACTTC
15 NA TRBJ1-4 NA TRBV5-6 CASSLGDATNEKLFF TGTGCCAGCAGCTTAGGAGATGCAACTAATGAAAAACTGTTTTTT
13 NA TRBJ2-7 NA TRBV9 CASSRGSSYEQYF TGTGCCAGCAGCCGGGGGAGCTCCTACGAGCAGTACTTC
17 NA TRBJ1-2 NA TRBV5-1 CASSFYPYLDSHYGYTF TGCGCCAGCAGTTTTTACCCGTACCTGGACAGCCACTATGGCTACACCTTC
16 TRBD2 TRBJ2-1 NA TRBV27 CASSLFGGGSYNEQFF TGTGCCAGCAGTTTATTCGGCGGGGGGTCCTACAATGAGCAGTTCTTC
16 NA TRBJ1-5 few TRBV4-2 CASSQEGHLFNQPQHF TGTGCCAGCAGCCAAGAGGGACACCTCTTCAATCAGCCCCAGCATTTT
14 TRBD1 TRBJ2-1 NA TRBV28 CASSWGQGLVEQFF TGTGCCAGCAGCTGGGGACAGGGGCTGGTTGAGCAGTTCTTC
14 TRBD2 TRBJ2-5 NA TRBV6-1 CASSAGGVGETQYF TGTGCCAGCAGTGCCGGGGGGGTTGGAGAGACCCAGTACTTC
15 NA TRBJ1-5 NA TRBV6-6 CATRTEPYSNQPQHF TGTGCCACTCGGACAGAGCCATATAGCAATCAGCCCCAGCATTTT
15 TRBD2 TRBJ2-3 NA TRBV4-2 CATGKGLADTDTQYF TGTGCCACCGGAAAGGGACTAGCGGACACAGATACGCAGTATTTT
13 NA TRBJ1-1 NA TRBV7-9 CASSVTGNTEAFF TGTGCCAGCAGCGTTACAGGGAACACTGAAGCTTTCTTT
14 TRBD1 TRBJ1-2 NA TRBV9 CASSSDRGGYGYTF TGTGCCAGCAGCTCGGACAGGGGAGGCTATGGCTACACCTTC
14 NA TRBJ2-2 few TRBV5-6 CASSKGQYTGELFF TGTGCCAGCTCGAAGGGGCAGTACACCGGGGAGCTGTTTTTT
16 NA TRBJ2-2 once TRBV7-3 CASSLIGGARTGELFF TGTGCCAGCAGCTTAATAGGGGGGGCCCGTACCGGGGAGCTGTTTTTT
13 NA TRBJ1-1 NA TRBV4-1 CASSQVAVPEAFF TGCGCCAGCAGCCAAGTGGCTGTTCCTGAAGCTTTCTTT
15 NA TRBJ1-5 few TRBV5-8 CASSPLPAVGRPQHF TGTGCCAGCAGCCCCCTCCCAGCGGTTGGTAGACCCCAGCATTTT
15 TRBD2 TRBJ2-3 NA TRBV19 CASSIFGGASDTQYF TGTGCCAGTAGTATTTTCGGGGGGGCATCAGATACGCAGTATTTT
15 NA TRBJ2-5 once TRBV7-3 CASSPRGGYQETQYF TGTGCCAGCAGCCCTAGGGGGGGATACCAAGAGACCCAGTACTTC
15 TRBD1 TRBJ2-7 NA TRBV19 CASSTPGDRVDEQYF TGTGCCAGTAGCACTCCGGGGGACAGGGTTGACGAGCAGTACTTC